Below, one TCR beta chain is given with its context. The source of the sample is a study of patients and donors after allogeneic stem cell transplantation. The V end was cut by 2 bases, the J end by 3 bases, with 14 bases between. CDR3 length: 15 amino acids. Germline lookup yields CDR1 KGHSH and CDR2 LQKENI. TCRdb reprocessed the RT-PCR reads with MiXCR, giving one entry per CDR3 protein. The data hold 150,000 to 250,000 distinct CDR3 sequences, with 40% to 45% observed a single time. This receptor was obtained from a human donor who was either an allogeneic HSCT recipient or a stem cell or donor lymphocyte infusion donor (not recorded which). It is not recorded whose cells these are; they may come from a transplant donor. The genes are TRBV18 and TRBJ2-7, with D tentatively TRBD1 (5 bases). Material for sequencing was blood, either unsorted or a sorted T cell fraction (not recorded which). As DNA, the CDR3 is TGTGCCAGCTCACCAGGGCAGGGCGTCCTCTACGAGCAGTACTTC. Protein: CASSPGQGVLYEQYF.